These 14 T cell receptor beta chains came from one sample sequenced in a study of cytomegalovirus exposure and HLA in healthy donors. Primers included in the PCR were 60 Vbeta and 13 Jbeta primers. The data were produced by immunoSEQ multiplex PCR, yet TCRdb's version contains in-frame clones alone and is incomplete. This table has 150,000 to 200,000 clones, 81% appearing once. The sample comprised PBMCs. These receptors were obtained from a woman aged 18-29 years in good health and CMV-seropositive.

This clone was seen once. The chain couples TRBV6-1 to TRBJ1-1, with D possibly matching TRBD1 (5 bases). Trimming removed 2 bases from V and 10 bases from J, with 14 bases in between. The CDR3 is made up of 13 amino acids. Germline V gene data show CDR1 as MNHNS and CDR2 as SASEGT. This chain's CDR3 is CASSEIQRGTAFF. The CDR3 DNA reads as TGTGCCAGCAGTGAAATCCAAAGGGGTACAGCTTTCTTT.

In its sample, this clone was seen a few times. This rearrangement joins TRBV19 to TRBJ1-1; perhaps TRBD1 as D (5 bases). Germline V gene sequence: CDR1 LNHDA, CDR2 SQIVND (reference sequence). The length of the CDR3 is 11 residues. The V and J ends lost 3 bases and 11 bases respectively, with 10 bases between them. The DNA for the CDR3 is TGTGCCAGTAGTATCCGTGGGGCGGCTTTCTTT. This encodes CASSIRGAAFF. Drawing the rest from reference TRBV19 and TRBJ1-1, the complete variable domain is DGGITQSPKYLFRKEGQNVTLSCEQNLNHDAMYWYRQDPGQGLRLIYYSQIVNDFQKGDIAEGYSVSREKKESFPLTVTSAQKNPTAFYLCASSIRGAAFFGQGTRLTVV.

The chain links TRBV5-1 to TRBJ2-6; 10 bases are shared with TRBD1. The CDR3 has 18 residues. V lost 4 bases to trimming and J lost 2 bases; unmatched junction nucleotides: 9. Looked up from germline, CDR1 is SGHRS and CDR2 is YFSETQ. The CDR3, as DNA: TGCGCCAGCAGCGCGCACCGGGACAGGGGAGCTGGGGCCAACGTCCTGACTTTC. This gives the protein CASSAHRDRGAGANVLTF.

The chain has TRBV28 and TRBJ1-1; no clear D gene. There are 13 residues in the CDR3. The V gene lost 3 bases and the J gene lost 3 bases, with 8 bases spanning the gap. Germline V gene data show CDR1 as MDHEN and CDR2 as SYDVKM. Here the CDR3 reads CASSLRRDTEAFF. Written as DNA, the CDR3 is TGTGCCAGCAGTTTGCGACGGGACACTGAAGCTTTCTTT.

The chain links TRBV11-3 to TRBJ2-5; 8 bases agree with TRBD2. The CDR3 has 14 residues. V was clipped by 6 bases and J by 3 bases; unmatched bases: 6. Germline V lookup: CDR1 SGHNT, CDR2 YENEEA. In DNA form, the CDR3 reads TGTGCCAGCAGTCTCACTAGCGGCGAAGAGACCCAGTACTTC. The encoded protein is CASSLTSGEETQYF.

Only a few counts were recorded for this clone. V is TRBV13 and J is TRBJ2-1; no definite D call. With 3 bases removed from V and 5 bases from J, the gap between germline ends came to 8 bases. CDR1 is PRHDT and CDR2 is FYEKMQ in the germline V gene (reference sequence). The CDR3 is 13 residues long. CDR3 DNA sequence: TGTGCCAGCAGCTTTGGGCGTAACAATGAGCAGTTCTTC. Encoded protein: CASSFGRNNEQFF.

CDR3 nucleotide sequence: TGCAGCGTTGAAAGGAACCCGTACGGCCTAGATGAGCAGTTCTTC. Its translation is CSVERNPYGLDEQFF. This sequence joins TRBV29-1 and TRBJ2-1; D is unclear. The V end lost 2 bases, the J end lost 8 bases, and 19 bases lay between the germline ends. Germline CDR1 is SQVTM and CDR2 is ANQGSEA. The CDR3 has 15 amino acids.

CDR3 amino acids: CASSMAGETQYF. CDR3 sequence (DNA): TGTGCCAGTAGTATGGCCGGGGAGACCCAGTACTTC. The chain uses TRBV19 and TRBJ2-5; D unresolved. Per the germline V gene, CDR1 is LNHDA and CDR2 is SQIVND (reference sequence). Trimming stripped 3 bases from V and 5 bases from J, with 7 bases between. The CDR3 runs to 12 residues.

This rearrangement joins TRBV28 to TRBJ2-7; D not resolved. V dropped 7 bases and J dropped 0 bases, with 16 bases sitting between them. Looked up from germline, CDR1 is MDHEN and CDR2 is SYDVKM. The CDR3 loop spans 15 amino acids. As DNA, the CDR3 is TGTGCCAGCAACCCGAGATTAGCCCCCTCCTACGAGCAGTACTTC. This gives the protein CASNPRLAPSYEQYF.

The rearrangement joins TRBV7-3 to TRBJ1-1; the D gene is possibly TRBD1 (5 bases). CDR3 size: 14 residues. The V gene lost 2 bases and the J gene lost 1 base, with 8 bases spanning the gap. CDR1 is SGHTA and CDR2 is FQGTGA in the germline V gene. DNA for the CDR3: TGTGCCAGCAGCTTAGGGGCCGGGAACACTGAAGCTTTCTTT. It yields the protein CASSLGAGNTEAFF.

The rearrangement links TRBV7-9 to TRBJ1-2; D might be TRBD1 (6 bases). V dropped 11 bases and J dropped 6 bases, with 13 bases sitting between them. The CDR3 is 11 amino acids. Germline CDR1 SEHNR, CDR2 FQNEAQ (reference sequence). The CDR3, as DNA: TGTGCCGCTTCGAACAGGGATGGCTACACCTTC. Amino acids: CAASNRDGYTF.

CDR3 nucleotides: TGTGCCAGCAGCTTAGGCCACGGGCAGTACTTC. As protein: CASSLGHGQYF. The chain combines TRBV11-2 with TRBJ2-7; the D is unclear. The CDR3 is made up of 11 amino acids. V lost 1 base to trimming and J lost 9 bases, with 7 bases between them. CDR1 and CDR2 (germline): SGHAT, FQNNGV.

This clone was counted between two and nine times. The V and J genes are TRBV20-1 and TRBJ1-2; no reliable D call. Germline V lookup: CDR1 DFQATT, CDR2 SNEGSKA (reference sequence). The CDR3 totals 8 residues. V lost 1 base to trimming and J lost 14 bases, with 5 bases between them. As DNA, the CDR3 is TGCAGTGCTAGAGCAAATACCTTC. Translating it yields CSARANTF.

This clone was picked up a small number of times. This chain connects TRBV7-9 to TRBJ1-4; D uncertain. The CDR3 is 11 amino acids. CDR1 and CDR2 (germline): SEHNR, FQNEAQ (reference sequence). V lost 3 bases and J lost 15, with 11 bases in between. For the CDR3, the DNA is TGTGCCAGCAGCTTCCGGGATGGGGTGTTTTTT. Translation: CASSFRDGVFF.